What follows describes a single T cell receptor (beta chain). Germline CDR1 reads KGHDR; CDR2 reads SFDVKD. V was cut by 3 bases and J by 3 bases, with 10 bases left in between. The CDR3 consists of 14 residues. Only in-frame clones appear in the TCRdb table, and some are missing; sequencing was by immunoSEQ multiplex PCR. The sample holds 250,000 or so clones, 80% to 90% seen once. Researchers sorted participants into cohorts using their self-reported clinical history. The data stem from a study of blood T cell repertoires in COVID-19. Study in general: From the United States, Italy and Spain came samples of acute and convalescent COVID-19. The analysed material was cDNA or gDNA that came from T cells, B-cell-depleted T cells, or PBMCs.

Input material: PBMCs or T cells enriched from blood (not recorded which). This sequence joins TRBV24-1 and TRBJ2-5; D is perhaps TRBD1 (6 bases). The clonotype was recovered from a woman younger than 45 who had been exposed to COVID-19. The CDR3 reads CATSDPRTEETQYF. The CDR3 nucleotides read TGTGCCACCAGTGATCCGCGGACAGAAGAGACCCAGTACTTC.